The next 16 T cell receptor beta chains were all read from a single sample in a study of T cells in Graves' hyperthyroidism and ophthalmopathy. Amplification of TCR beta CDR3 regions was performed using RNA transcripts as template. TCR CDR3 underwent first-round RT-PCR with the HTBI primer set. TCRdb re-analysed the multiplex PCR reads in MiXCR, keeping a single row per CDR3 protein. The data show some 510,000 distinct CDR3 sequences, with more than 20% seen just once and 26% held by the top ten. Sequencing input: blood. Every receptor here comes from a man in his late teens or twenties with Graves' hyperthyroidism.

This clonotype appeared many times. CDR3 sequence (DNA): TGTGCCAGCAGTTCAGACAGGGGCTGGGGCACTGAAGCTTTCTTT. Translating it yields CASSSDRGWGTEAFF. The rearrangement uses TRBV6-5 and TRBJ1-1; 8 bases agree with TRBD1. The CDR3 has 15 residues. V was clipped by 4 bases and J by 4 bases; unmatched bases: 8. Germline CDR1 is MNHEY and CDR2 is SVGAGI.

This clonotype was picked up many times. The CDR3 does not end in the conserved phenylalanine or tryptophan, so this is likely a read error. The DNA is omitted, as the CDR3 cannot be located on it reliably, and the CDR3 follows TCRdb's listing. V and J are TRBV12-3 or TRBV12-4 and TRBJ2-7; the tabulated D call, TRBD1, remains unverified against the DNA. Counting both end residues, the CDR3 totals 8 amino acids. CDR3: CASSLTGL.

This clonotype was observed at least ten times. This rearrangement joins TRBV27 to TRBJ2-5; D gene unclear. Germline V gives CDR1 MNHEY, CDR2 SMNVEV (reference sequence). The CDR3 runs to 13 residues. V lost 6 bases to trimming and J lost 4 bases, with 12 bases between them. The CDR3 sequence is CASRALGSETQYF. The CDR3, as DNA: TGTGCCAGCAGGGCACTCGGGTCAGAGACCCAGTACTTC.

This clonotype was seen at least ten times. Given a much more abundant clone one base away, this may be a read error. The chain's CDR3 is CSAMRGYQETKYF. In DNA form, the CDR3 reads TGCAGTGCCATGAGGGGCTACCAGGAGACCAAGTACTTC. The chain combines TRBV20-1 with TRBJ2-5; D might be TRBD1 or TRBD2, each matching 5 bases. From germline, CDR1 is DFQATT and CDR2 SNEGSKA (reference sequence). CDR3 length: 13 amino acids.

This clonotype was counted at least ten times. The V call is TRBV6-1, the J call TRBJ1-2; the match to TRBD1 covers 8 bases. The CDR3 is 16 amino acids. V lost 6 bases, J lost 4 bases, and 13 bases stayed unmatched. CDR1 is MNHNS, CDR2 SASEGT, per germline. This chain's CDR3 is CASSSMSRGQGYGYTF. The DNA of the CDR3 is TGTGCCAGCAGCTCCATGTCCAGGGGGCAAGGCTATGGCTACACCTTC.

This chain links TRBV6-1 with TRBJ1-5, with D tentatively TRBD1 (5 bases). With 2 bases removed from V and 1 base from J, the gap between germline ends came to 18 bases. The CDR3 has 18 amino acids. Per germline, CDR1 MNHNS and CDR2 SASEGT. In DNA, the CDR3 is TGTGCCAGCAGTGAAAATGGGCAGGGTGGCGTGAGCAATCAGCCCCAGCATTTT. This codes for CASSENGQGGVSNQPQHF.

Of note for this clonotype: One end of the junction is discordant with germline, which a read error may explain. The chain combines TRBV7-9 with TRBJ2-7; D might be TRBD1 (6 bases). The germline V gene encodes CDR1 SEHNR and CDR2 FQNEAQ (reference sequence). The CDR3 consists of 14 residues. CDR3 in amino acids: CASGLGDRTYEQYF. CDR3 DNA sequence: TGTGCCAGCGGCTTAGGAGACAGGACCTACGAGCAGTACTTC.

CDR3 protein: CSSIQGRETQYF. CDR3 coding DNA: TGCAGCTCCATACAGGGGCGAGAGACCCAGTACTTC. The chain carries TRBV29-1 and TRBJ2-5; 7 bases map to TRBD1. Germline loops: CDR1 SQVTM, CDR2 ANQGSEA. V gave up 8 bases and J gave up 4 bases; unmatched junction bases: 7. The length of the CDR3 is 12 residues.

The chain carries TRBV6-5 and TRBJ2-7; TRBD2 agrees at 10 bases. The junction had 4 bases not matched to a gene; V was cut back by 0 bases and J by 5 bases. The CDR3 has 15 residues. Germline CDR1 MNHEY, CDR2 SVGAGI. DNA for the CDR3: TGTGCCAGCAGTTACTCATCTAGCGGGAGTAACGAGCAGTACTTC. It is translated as CASSYSSSGSNEQYF.

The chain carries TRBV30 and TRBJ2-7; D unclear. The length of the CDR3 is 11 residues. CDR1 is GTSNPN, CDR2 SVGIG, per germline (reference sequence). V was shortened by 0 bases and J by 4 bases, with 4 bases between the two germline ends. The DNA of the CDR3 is TGTGCCTGGAGTGTAAATTACGAGCAGTACTTC. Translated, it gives CAWSVNYEQYF.

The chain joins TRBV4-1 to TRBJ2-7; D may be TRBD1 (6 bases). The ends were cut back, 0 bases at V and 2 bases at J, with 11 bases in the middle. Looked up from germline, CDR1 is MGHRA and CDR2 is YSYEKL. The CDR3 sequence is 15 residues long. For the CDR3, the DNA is TGCGCCAGCAGCCAAGATCTCACAGGGCCCTACGAGCAGTACTTC. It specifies CASSQDLTGPYEQYF.

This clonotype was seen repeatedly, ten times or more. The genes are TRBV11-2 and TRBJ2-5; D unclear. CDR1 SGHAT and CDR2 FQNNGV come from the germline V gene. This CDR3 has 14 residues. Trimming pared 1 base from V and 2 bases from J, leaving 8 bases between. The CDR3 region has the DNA TGTGCCAGCAGCTTAGGGCACATACAAGAGACCCAGTACTTC. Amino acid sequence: CASSLGHIQETQYF.

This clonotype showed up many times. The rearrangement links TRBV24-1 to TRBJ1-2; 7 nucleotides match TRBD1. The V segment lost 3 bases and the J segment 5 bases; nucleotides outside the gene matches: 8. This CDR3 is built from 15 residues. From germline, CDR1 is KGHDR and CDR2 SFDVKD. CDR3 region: CATSDEAQGSYGYTF. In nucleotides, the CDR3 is TGTGCCACCAGTGATGAGGCACAGGGGTCGTATGGCTACACCTTC.

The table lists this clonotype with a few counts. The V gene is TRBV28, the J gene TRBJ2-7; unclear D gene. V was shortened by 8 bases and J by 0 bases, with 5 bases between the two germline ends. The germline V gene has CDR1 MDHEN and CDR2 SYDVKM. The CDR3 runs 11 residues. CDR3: CASYDSYEQYF. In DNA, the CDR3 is TGTGCCAGCTACGACTCCTACGAGCAGTACTTC.

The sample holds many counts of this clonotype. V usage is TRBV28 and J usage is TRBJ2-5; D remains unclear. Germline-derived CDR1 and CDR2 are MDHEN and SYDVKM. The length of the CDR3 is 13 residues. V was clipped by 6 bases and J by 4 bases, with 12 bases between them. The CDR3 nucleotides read TGTGCCAGCAGAGATCCACCGGGAGAGACCCAGTACTTC. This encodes CASRDPPGETQYF.

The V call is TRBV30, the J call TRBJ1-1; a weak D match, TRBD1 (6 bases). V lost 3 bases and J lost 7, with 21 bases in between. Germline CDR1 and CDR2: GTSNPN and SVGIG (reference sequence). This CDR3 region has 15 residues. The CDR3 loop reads CAWSTSRGRENEAFF. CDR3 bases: TGTGCCTGGAGCACCAGCAGGGGCAGGGAGAATGAAGCTTTCTTT.